This T cell receptor beta chain was identified during a study of cytomegalovirus exposure and HLA in healthy donors. On the study more broadly: The 90 to 150 validation repertoires were produced on the same platform as the 650 or so repertoires of the first cohort. This was reported in a later analysis.

Study conclusions and caveats: Clusters of TCRs from the first cohort tended to co-occur in the 100 to 150 validation repertoires (as a later analysis found). A list of 150 or so TCR beta chains associated with cytomegalovirus was given.

This clone came up once. What it binds is unknown. CDR1 is SGDLS, CDR2 YYNGEE, per germline. With 0 bases clipped from V and 1 base from J, the junction kept 5 bases outside the gene matches. CDR3 length: 16 amino acids. Separate from the roughly 670-subject first cohort, the 120-subject validation cohort was the one that the donors belonged to. TCRdb's copy holds only in-frame clones and misses some; the assay was immunoSEQ multiplex PCR. The repertoire consists of about 280,000 clones, with approximately 88% occurring once and the leading ten covering around 0.9%. This sequence joins TRBV9 and TRBJ2-3; 7 nucleotides agree with TRBD2. This clonotype originated in a woman under 30 in good health and CMV-seronegative. The specimen sequenced was PBMCs. CDR3 coding DNA: TGTGCCAGCAGCGTAGAGGGCCTAGCGGGCACAGATACGCAGTATTTT. This encodes CASSVEGLAGTDTQYF.